The 20 T cell receptor beta chains below come from one sample, sequenced in a study of PD-1 blockade in classical Hodgkin lymphoma. Clones were read by immunoSEQ multiplex PCR, and TCRdb kept only the in-frame ones, dropping some. The table includes some 96,000 clones, approximately 80% detected once. All patients relapsed after autologous stem cell transplantation, and brentuximab vedotin exposure varied. The specimen was peripheral blood mononuclear cells (PBMCs), collected at baseline. All receptors derive from a human donor with classical Hodgkin lymphoma.

The chain has TRBV7-6 and TRBJ1-1; tentative D call: TRBD1 (5 bases). V was shortened by 5 bases and J by 1 base, with 8 bases between the two germline ends. This CDR3 has 13 residues. The germline gives CDR1 SGHVS, CDR2 FNYEAQ. The chain's CDR3 is CASSRQRNTEAFF. The CDR3 nucleotides read TGTGCCAGCAGCCGACAGAGGAACACTGAAGCTTTCTTT. Supplemented by reference TRBV7-6 and TRBJ1-1, the full variable domain reads GAGVSQSPRYKVTKRGQDVALRCDPISGHVSLYWYRQALGQGPEFLTYFNYEAQQDKSGLPNDRFSAERPEGSISTLTIQRTEQRDSAMYRCASSRQRNTEAFFGQGTRLTVV.

This chain connects TRBV7-8 to TRBJ1-5; no reliable D call. Germline V gene lookup returns CDR1 SGHVS and CDR2 FQNEAQ. This CDR3 comprises 14 residues. V lost 3 bases, J lost 3 bases, and 9 bases lay in between. The CDR3 loop is CASSLSSTNQPQHF. The DNA of the CDR3 is TGTGCCAGCAGCTTGTCCTCCACCAATCAGCCCCAGCATTTT. The full variable domain, completed using reference TRBV7-8 and TRBJ1-5, is GAGVSQSPRYKVAKRGQDVALRCDPISGHVSLFWYQQALGQGPEFLTYFQNEAQLDKSGLPSDRFFAERPEGSVSTLKIQRTQQEDSAVYLCASSLSSTNQPQHFGDGTRLSIL.

This chain connects TRBV6-6 to TRBJ1-2; D remains unclear. Trimming took off 6 bases at V and 0 bases at J, with 11 bases between the two ends. This CDR3 spans 14 amino acids. CDR1 is MNHNY, CDR2 SVGAGI, per germline (reference sequence). Written as DNA, the CDR3 is TGTGCCAGCAGACCCAGCGCCTCTAACTATGGCTACACCTTC. This translates into CASRPSASNYGYTF.

The chain joins TRBV6-5 to TRBJ1-4, with a tentative D call TRBD1 (5 bases). The CDR3 loop spans 15 amino acids. Trimming stripped 5 bases from V and 7 bases from J, with 17 bases between. Germline V CDR1 and CDR2: MNHEY, SVGAGI. For the CDR3, the DNA is TGTGCCAGCAGTCCCTCGGGGGGGAAGGGTGAAAAACTGTTTTTT. As protein: CASSPSGGKGEKLFF.

The J gene is TRBJ1-1, the V gene TRBV6-5; D ambiguous. The CDR3 is 11 residues long. Trimming stripped 9 bases from V and 6 bases from J, with 11 bases between. Germline loops: CDR1 MNHEY, CDR2 SVGAGI. CDR3: CASTGVSEAFF. As DNA, the CDR3 is TGTGCCAGTACTGGGGTTTCTGAAGCTTTCTTT.

There are many counts of this clone. In the same sample, other DNA sequences code for this CDR3. V is TRBV19 and J is TRBJ1-1, with D unclear. Germline values: CDR1 LNHDA, CDR2 SQIVND (reference sequence). Trimming removed 1 base at V and 4 bases at J, with 10 bases between. The CDR3 consists of 14 residues. CDR3 nucleotide sequence: TGTGCCAGTAGTATAGTTGGAATGCGCACTGAAGCTTTCTTT. It yields the protein CASSIVGMRTEAFF.

J is TRBJ2-5 and V is TRBV7-8; the match to TRBD2 covers 7 bases. Looked up from germline, CDR1 is SGHVS and CDR2 is FQNEAQ. J lost 2 bases, V lost 0 bases, and 0 bases had no gene match. The length of the CDR3 is 14 residues. CDR3 protein: CASSLARGQETQYF. CDR3 bases: TGTGCCAGCAGCTTAGCGCGGGGGCAAGAGACCCAGTACTTC.

This chain connects TRBV18 to TRBJ1-1; D is undetermined. This CDR3 has 16 residues. V was trimmed by 2 bases and J by 4 bases, leaving 17 bases between them. CDR1 is KGHSH, CDR2 LQKENI, per germline. The CDR3 sequence: CASSPREGLEGTEAFF. The CDR3, as DNA: TGTGCCAGCTCACCAAGGGAGGGTCTTGAGGGCACTGAAGCTTTCTTT.

This clone appeared a single time. The chain joins TRBV29-1 to TRBJ1-2, with TRBD1 as a possible D gene (6 bases). The CDR3 has 16 residues. Between the trimmed V and J ends, which lost 3 bases and 0 bases, there was a span of 17 bases. Germline lookup yields CDR1 SQVTM and CDR2 ANQGSEA. CDR3 sequence: CSVDRAGAPANYGYTF. CDR3 nucleotides: TGCAGCGTTGATAGGGCAGGGGCCCCAGCTAACTATGGCTACACCTTC.

This clone was recorded a few times. This chain uses TRBV27 with TRBJ2-1; D is possibly TRBD1 or TRBD2 (5 bases each). This CDR3 is built from 15 residues. V gave up 3 bases and J gave up 2 bases, with 11 bases separating them. Germline CDR1 reads MNHEY; CDR2 reads SMNVEV (reference sequence). The CDR3 DNA reads TGTGCCAGCAGTTTGTTCAGGGACGCCTACAATGAGCAGTTCTTC. This sequence encodes CASSLFRDAYNEQFF.

The V gene is TRBV29-1, the J gene TRBJ2-7, with D possibly being TRBD2 (6 bases). This CDR3 region has 20 residues. V lost 8 bases and J lost 6, with 41 bases in between. Germline V gene data show CDR1 as SQVTM and CDR2 as ANQGSEA. The CDR3 sequence: CSSPVGLEYGPRVSGFEQYF. CDR3 in DNA: TGCAGCTCCCCAGTGGGTCTCGAATATGGGCCCCGGGTTAGCGGTTTCGAGCAGTACTTC.

The rearrangement joins TRBV9 to TRBJ2-5; D tentatively fits TRBD1 or TRBD2 (8 bases each). This CDR3 comprises 16 residues. Germline-derived CDR1 and CDR2 are SGDLS and YYNGEE. V was cut by 0 bases and J by 4 bases, with 16 bases left in between. The CDR3 sequence is CASSVVGSGTGETQYF. The CDR3 coding sequence is TGTGCCAGCAGCGTAGTGGGTAGCGGGACAGGAGAGACCCAGTACTTC.

This clone was recorded a few times. The sample contains more than one DNA sequence encoding this CDR3. The rearrangement uses TRBV19 and TRBJ2-7; tentative D call: TRBD1 (6 bases). Germline CDR1 is LNHDA and CDR2 is SQIVND (reference sequence). The V end lost 9 bases, the J end lost 2 bases, and 20 bases lay between the germline ends. The CDR3 contains 15 residues. CDR3 protein: CASSRTGQAAYEQYF. CDR3 sequence (DNA): TGTGCCAGCAGCCGCACGGGACAAGCGGCCTACGAGCAGTACTTC.

V gene TRBV28 combines with J gene TRBJ2-1, with 9 bases lining up with TRBD2. V shed 8 bases, J shed 4 bases, and the junction held 15 bases outside the gene matches. CDR1 is MDHEN, CDR2 SYDVKM, per germline. The CDR3 is 17 residues long. The CDR3 DNA reads TGTGCCAGCCGGCGCTCGCGGGAGGGCCGGGAATACAATGAGCAGTTCTTC. This codes for CASRRSREGREYNEQFF.

The V call is TRBV7-2, the J call TRBJ2-5; D is ambiguous. Trimming cost V 2 bases and J 4 bases, with 11 bases left between them. CDR1 and CDR2 (germline): SGHTA, FQGNSA. CDR3 length: 14 amino acids. CDR3 coding DNA: TGTGCCAGCAGCTTATTGTCCGCGGCAGAGACCCAGTACTTC. This gives the protein CASSLLSAAETQYF.

V gene TRBV19 combines with J gene TRBJ2-3; D not resolved. Trimming removed 4 bases at V and 2 bases at J, with 1 base between. Germline CDR1 and CDR2: LNHDA and SQIVND (reference sequence). The CDR3 covers 11 residues. Here the CDR3 reads CASSTTDTQYF. The DNA for the CDR3 is TGTGCCAGTAGTACCACAGATACGCAGTATTTT.

The rearrangement links TRBV10-3 to TRBJ2-3; 7 bases fit TRBD2. From germline, CDR1 is ENHRY and CDR2 SYGVKD. The CDR3 covers 13 residues. J lost 3 bases, V lost 7 bases, and 4 bases had no gene match. The CDR3 region is CAINGGRTDTQYF. Written as DNA, the CDR3 is TGTGCCATCAATGGCGGGAGAACAGATACGCAGTATTTT.

This chain uses TRBV29-1 with TRBJ1-4, with 10 bases fitting TRBD1. V shed 7 bases and J 4 bases; nucleotides not matched to a gene: 9. The germline V gene encodes CDR1 SQVTM and CDR2 ANQGSEA. The CDR3 is made up of 15 amino acids. CDR3 in DNA: TGCAGCGGGATGACAGGGGGCTCTAGTAATGAAAAACTGTTTTTT. Protein: CSGMTGGSSNEKLFF.

V gene TRBV7-2 combines with J gene TRBJ2-4; D ambiguous. Deletions cut 0 bases from V and 7 bases from J, with 7 bases between. Germline lookup yields CDR1 SGHTA and CDR2 FQGNSA. This CDR3 has 13 residues. The CDR3 sequence: CASSLAGKNIQYF. The CDR3 nucleotides read TGTGCCAGCAGCTTAGCAGGGAAGAACATTCAGTACTTC.

This chain connects TRBV30 to TRBJ1-2; 10 bases fit TRBD1. This CDR3 is built from 16 residues. Per the germline V gene, CDR1 is GTSNPN and CDR2 is SVGIG (reference sequence). V lost 0 bases, J lost 4 bases, and 8 bases stayed unmatched. The CDR3 here is CAWSVPGQGYGYGYTF. The CDR3 DNA sequence: TGTGCCTGGAGTGTTCCGGGACAGGGGTACGGCTATGGCTACACCTTC.